This TCR beta chain came from a study of Graves' ophthalmopathy and Graves' hyperthyroidism. This clonotype has at least ten counts. The ends lost 7 bases at V and 1 base at J; junction bases unmatched: 8. The CDR3 sequence is 15 residues long. Germline values: CDR1 SEHNR, CDR2 FQNEAQ (reference sequence). TCR beta CDR3 regions were amplified from RNA transcripts. The library came from an HTBI-primed first-round RT-PCR and a second-round multiplex PCR. TCRdb used MiXCR to reprocess the multiplex PCR reads, holding one entry per CDR3 protein. The sample shows 600,000 to 950,000 distinct CDR3 sequences, roughly 40% of them seen only once.

The sample taken for sequencing was peripheral blood. The chain combines TRBV7-9 with TRBJ2-5; 8 bases are shared with TRBD1. This TCR was recovered from an adult man with Graves' ophthalmopathy. Here the CDR3 DNA reads TGTGCCAGCACCCTCGGACAGGGACTCCAAGAGACCCAGTACTTC. Encoded protein: CASTLGQGLQETQYF.